The present TCR beta chain was sequenced within a study of CD4 T cells in relation to SARS-CoV-2 and coronaviruses. General study points: In around three fifths of donors, memory CD4+ clonotypes crossrecognized SARS-CoV-2 and at least one common cold coronavirus spike. No crossreactivity against non-spike viral proteins was tested here.

The CDR3 runs 12 residues. V lost 0 bases to trimming and J lost 8 bases, with 4 bases between them. CDR1 is SGHAT, CDR2 FQNNGV, per germline. The unexposed donors gave CD4+ T cells in about 2011-2019, prior to COVID-19. After ten to eleven days of culture, CD4+ T cells were isolated. As cell numbers allowed, unexposed-donor CD4+ T cells faced SARS-CoV-2 S/N and four cold-coronavirus spikes. Some clones are missing from TCRdb's copy, which holds only in-frame ones; the method was immunoSEQ multiplex PCR. The table records tens of thousands of clones, 78% of them present only once. Regarding this clone: The antigen is unknown.

The sequence came from a human donor in good health. This chain uses TRBV11-2 with TRBJ1-4; D not resolved. What was sequenced was CD4+ T cells from PBMCs, cultured in vitro. The CDR3 is CASSLDQEKLFF. The CDR3 region has the DNA TGTGCCAGCAGCTTAGACCAGGAAAAACTGTTTTTT.